The 26 T cell receptor beta chains below come from one sample, sequenced in a study of shared clonotypes between healthy human individuals. Measured with immunoSEQ multiplex PCR; TCRdb has only the in-frame clones, and not every one. This sample has 1,400,000 or so clones, with 98% found just once. Source material: naive CD4+ T cells sorted from blood. Noted subset: CD45RA+ positively selected. These receptors were taken from a young man in good health.

The rearrangement uses TRBV6-5 and TRBJ2-7; 8 nucleotides match TRBD1. V trimming: 6 bases; J trimming: 4 bases; junction bases outside the gene matches: 5. Germline assignment: CDR1 MNHEY and CDR2 SVGAGI. The CDR3 totals 13 residues. CDR3 in amino acids: CASSLDRAYEQYF. The CDR3, as DNA: TGTGCCAGCAGCCTGGACAGGGCTTACGAGCAGTACTTC.

The V and J genes are TRBV6-6 and TRBJ1-4, with 9 bases lining up with TRBD1. This CDR3 spans 16 amino acids. Germline lookup yields CDR1 MNHNY and CDR2 SVGAGI (reference sequence). The trim removed 6 bases at V and 4 bases at J, leaving 9 bases unmatched. The CDR3 nucleotides are TGTGCCAGCAGCCTAAGGACAGGGGCGAGTAATGAAAAACTGTTTTTT. This codes for CASSLRTGASNEKLFF.

The J gene is TRBJ2-1, the V gene TRBV6-6; 10 nucleotides agree with TRBD2. Germline V CDR1 and CDR2: MNHNY, SVGAGI (reference sequence). Trimming cost V 6 bases and J 9 bases; bases outside gene matches: 14. This CDR3 region has 16 residues. The CDR3, as DNA: TGTGCCAGCAGACCTACTGGGCTAGCGGGAGACCGTGAGCAGTTCTTC. This gives the protein CASRPTGLAGDREQFF.

CDR3 sequence reads: CASSLSRGRLRIGSYNEQFF. The CDR3 DNA follows: TGTGCCAGCAGCTTGTCCCGGGGGCGTTTAAGGATTGGGTCCTACAATGAGCAGTTCTTC. The genes are TRBV5-8 and TRBJ2-1; D is possibly TRBD1 or TRBD2 (6 bases each). The V end lost 1 base, the J end lost 1 base, and 24 bases lay between the germline ends. The CDR3 is 20 residues long. Germline V lookup: CDR1 SGHTS, CDR2 YDEGEE.

This clone was seen once. V gene TRBV7-8 combines with J gene TRBJ2-1; D unclear. The CDR3 contains 15 residues. In germline, CDR1 is SGHVS, CDR2 FQNEAQ. V was pared by 5 bases and J by 3 bases, with 14 bases between. The CDR3 loop is CASSRQVPLYNEQFF. The CDR3 DNA is TGTGCCAGCAGCCGCCAAGTCCCGCTCTACAATGAGCAGTTCTTC. The whole variable domain, remainder taken from reference TRBV7-8 and TRBJ2-1, is GAGVSQSPRYKVAKRGQDVALRCDPISGHVSLFWYQQALGQGPEFLTYFQNEAQLDKSGLPSDRFFAERPEGSVSTLKIQRTQQEDSAVYLCASSRQVPLYNEQFFGPGTRLTVL.

The chain has TRBV15 and TRBJ2-2, with a tentative D call TRBD1 (5 bases). This CDR3 is 12 amino acids long. V was cut by 3 bases and J by 6 bases, with 5 bases left in between. Germline V gives CDR1 LNHNV, CDR2 YYDKDF (reference sequence). The CDR3 is CATSRTAGELFF. DNA of the CDR3: TGTGCCACCAGCAGGACAGCCGGGGAGCTGTTTTTT.

The chain employs TRBV23-1 and TRBJ2-1; 9 bases line up with TRBD1. TRBV23-1 carries the ORF label, with uncertain function. Losses at the gene ends were 5 bases for V and 7 bases for J; bases not matched to a gene: 12. The CDR3 covers 16 residues. The CDR3 here is CASSKGQGRTGNEQFF. Written as DNA, the CDR3 is TGCGCCAGCAGTAAGGGACAGGGCAGAACGGGGAATGAGCAGTTCTTC.

The chain employs TRBV5-1 and TRBJ1-3; the match to TRBD1 covers 8 bases. The CDR3 runs 15 residues. Trimming cost V 6 bases and J 7 bases; bases outside gene matches: 12. Germline assignment: CDR1 SGHRS and CDR2 YFSETQ. The CDR3 DNA follows: TGCGCCAGCACCGACCCGAAACAGGGGGATAACACCATATATTTT. Translating gives CASTDPKQGDNTIYF. The complete variable domain, with remaining parts taken from reference TRBV5-1 and TRBJ1-3, reads KAGVTQTPRYLIKTRGQQVTLSCSPISGHRSVSWYQQTPGQGLQFLFEYFSETQRNKGNFPGRFSGRQFSNSRSEMNVSTLELGDSALYLCASTDPKQGDNTIYFGEGSWLTVV.

Turning to this clone: At the DNA level, this CDR3 is encoded by other sequences in the same sample as well. V gene TRBV9 combines with J gene TRBJ2-7, with a tentative D call TRBD2 (6 bases). Trimming stripped 0 bases from V and 0 bases from J, with 7 bases between. This CDR3 has 14 residues. Germline V gene data show CDR1 as SGDLS and CDR2 as YYNGEE. CDR3 sequence: CASSVETSSYEQYF. The CDR3 coding sequence is TGTGCCAGCAGCGTAGAGACTAGCTCCTACGAGCAGTACTTC.

This chain joins TRBV25-1 and TRBJ1-1; D gene ambiguous. Trimming took 7 bases from V and 1 from J, leaving 10 bases between them. This CDR3 contains 13 residues. CDR1 and CDR2 (germline): MGHDK, SYGVNS. The CDR3 nucleotides read TGTGCCAGCACGATCTCCCCGAACACTGAAGCTTTCTTT. It codes for CASTISPNTEAFF.

The gene calls are TRBV12-5 and TRBJ2-1; 9 bases line up with TRBD1. J was trimmed by 9 bases and V by 5 bases; bases with no gene match: 8. There are 14 residues in the CDR3. Looked up from germline, CDR1 is LGHNT and CDR2 is FRNRAP. The CDR3 nucleotides read TGTGCTAGTGGTCAGGGACAGGGTTCGGGTGAGCAGTTCTTC. It codes for CASGQGQGSGEQFF.

The chain is built from TRBV10-2 and TRBJ2-7, with TRBD2 matching over 7 bases. Trimming at V came to 0 bases and at J to 4 bases, leaving 6 bases not matched to a gene. From germline, CDR1 is WSHSY and CDR2 SAAADI. The CDR3 has 15 amino acids. The CDR3 is CASSESGRVSYEQYF. CDR3 in DNA: TGCGCCAGCAGTGAGTCGGGGAGGGTTTCTTACGAGCAGTACTTC.

The rearrangement joins TRBV18 to TRBJ2-7; D tentatively reads TRBD1 or TRBD2 (5 bases each). CDR1 and CDR2 (germline): KGHSH, LQKENI. This CDR3 spans 13 amino acids. The V gene lost 5 bases and the J gene lost 10 bases, with 18 bases spanning the gap. The DNA of the CDR3 is TGTGCCAGCTCATCCGGGACCCTTTATCTACAGTACTTC. It yields the protein CASSSGTLYLQYF.

The chain employs TRBV7-9 and TRBJ2-2; D is unclear. V lost 5 bases and J 2 bases, leaving 6 bases between the germline ends. The CDR3 extends over 13 amino acids. The germline V gene has CDR1 SEHNR and CDR2 FQNEAQ (reference sequence). The CDR3 DNA reads TGTGCCAGCAGCCGACCTAACACCGGGGAGCTGTTTTTT. Translated, it gives CASSRPNTGELFF.

Details on this clone: Other DNA sequences within the sample encode an identical CDR3. The chain recombines TRBV18 with TRBJ2-3, with TRBD2 identical over 13 bases. Looked up from germline, CDR1 is KGHSH and CDR2 is LQKENI. J lost 6 bases, V lost 3 bases, and 3 bases had no gene match. The CDR3 is 15 amino acids. CDR3 region: CASSPGLAGVDTQYF. CDR3 nucleotide sequence: TGTGCCAGCTCACCCGGACTAGCGGGAGTTGATACGCAGTATTTT.

This chain links TRBV27 with TRBJ2-3; tentative D call: TRBD2 (6 bases). The germline V and J ends were trimmed by 4 bases and 3 bases, with 14 bases remaining between them. The CDR3 length is 15 residues. Germline V gene data show CDR1 as MNHEY and CDR2 as SMNVEV (reference sequence). The CDR3 DNA is TGTGCCAGCAGTTGGTCGGGAGTTGGGACAGATACGCAGTATTTT. Amino acid sequence: CASSWSGVGTDTQYF.

The chain joins TRBV13 to TRBJ2-2; TRBD1 aligns across 7 bases. V was pared by 5 bases and J by 6 bases, with 15 bases of the junction left unmatched. The CDR3 is 17 residues long. Germline assignment: CDR1 PRHDT and CDR2 FYEKMQ (reference sequence). DNA of the CDR3: TGTGCCAGCAGCCAACCGGGACAGAGAAGTAACCCCGGGGAGCTGTTTTTT. Translation: CASSQPGQRSNPGELFF.

This chain connects TRBV4-1 to TRBJ2-6; TRBD1 might be the D (5 bases). This CDR3 comprises 15 residues. The ends were cut back, 0 bases at V and 10 bases at J, with 13 bases in the middle. The germline V gene encodes CDR1 MGHRA and CDR2 YSYEKL. The CDR3 reads CASSQDIAGLNVLTF. The CDR3 DNA sequence: TGCGCCAGCAGCCAAGATATTGCAGGGCTGAACGTCCTGACTTTC.

V gene TRBV6-6 combines with J gene TRBJ1-2; D remains unclear. Trimming cost V 6 bases and J 5 bases, with 13 bases left between them. The V gene's germline CDR1 is MNHNY and CDR2 SVGAGI (reference sequence). The CDR3 is 13 residues long. The CDR3 bases are TGTGCCAGCAGCCCCGACCGGTCGTATGGCTACACCTTC. The encoded protein is CASSPDRSYGYTF.

The chain joins TRBV5-1 to TRBJ2-1, with 15 bases identical to TRBD2. Germline V gene sequence: CDR1 SGHRS, CDR2 YFSETQ. J gave up 8 bases and V 3 bases, and 9 bases lay outside the gene matches. This CDR3 contains 17 residues. CDR3 region: CASSSGLAGGPSDEQFF. The DNA for the CDR3 is TGCGCCAGCAGCTCTGGACTAGCGGGAGGGCCCTCCGATGAGCAGTTCTTC.

For this clone: Other nucleotide sequences in the sample specify the same CDR3. This chain uses TRBV28 with TRBJ2-7; D is uncertain. This CDR3 is 9 amino acids long. From germline, CDR1 is MDHEN and CDR2 SYDVKM. V gave up 8 bases and J gave up 4 bases, with 3 bases separating them. CDR3 sequence: CASGYEQYF. Written as DNA, the CDR3 is TGTGCCAGCGGTTACGAGCAGTACTTC.

This clone was seen just once. The chain carries TRBV19 and TRBJ2-7; 10 bases agree with TRBD2. V was clipped by 6 bases and J by 6 bases; unmatched bases: 11. The CDR3 sequence is 15 residues long. Germline V gives CDR1 LNHDA, CDR2 SQIVND (reference sequence). CDR3 in amino acids: CASSPTSGIETEQYF. Written as DNA, the CDR3 is TGTGCCAGTAGCCCAACTAGCGGGATAGAGACCGAGCAGTACTTC.

The chain is built from TRBV19 and TRBJ2-3; TRBD1 aligns across 8 bases. This CDR3 is 14 amino acids long. V dropped 5 bases and J dropped 7; count of bases not matched to a gene: 8. Germline CDR1 and CDR2: LNHDA and SQIVND (reference sequence). The CDR3 nucleotides read TGTGCCAGTAGTGAACGGACAGGGCTATATACGCAGTATTTT. Its translation is CASSERTGLYTQYF.

This chain connects TRBV5-4 to TRBJ1-4; 9 bases are a match to TRBD1. V lost 2 bases and J lost 11; bases outside the gene matches: 4. The CDR3 has 13 amino acids. The V gene's germline CDR1 is SGHNT and CDR2 YYREEE (reference sequence). The CDR3 protein is CASSFDRGNKLFF. The CDR3 DNA reads TGTGCCAGCAGCTTCGACAGGGGGAACAAACTGTTTTTT.

The genes are TRBV19 and TRBJ1-5; 7 bases fit TRBD1. The CDR3 covers 16 residues. Losses at the gene ends were 5 bases for V and 0 bases for J; bases not matched to a gene: 7. Germline values: CDR1 LNHDA, CDR2 SQIVND (reference sequence). CDR3 residues: CASSARDSYSNQPQHF. The CDR3 bases are TGTGCCAGTAGTGCCCGGGACAGCTATAGCAATCAGCCCCAGCATTTT.

This sequence joins TRBV7-9 and TRBJ2-1; TRBD2 aligns across 10 bases. Germline values: CDR1 SEHNR, CDR2 FQNEAQ (reference sequence). After removal of 5 bases from V and 4 bases from J, the junction contained 5 bases not matched to a gene. The CDR3 covers 15 residues. For the CDR3, the DNA is TGTGCCAGCAGCCGTACTAGCGGGGTTTACAATGAGCAGTTCTTC. Protein product: CASSRTSGVYNEQFF.